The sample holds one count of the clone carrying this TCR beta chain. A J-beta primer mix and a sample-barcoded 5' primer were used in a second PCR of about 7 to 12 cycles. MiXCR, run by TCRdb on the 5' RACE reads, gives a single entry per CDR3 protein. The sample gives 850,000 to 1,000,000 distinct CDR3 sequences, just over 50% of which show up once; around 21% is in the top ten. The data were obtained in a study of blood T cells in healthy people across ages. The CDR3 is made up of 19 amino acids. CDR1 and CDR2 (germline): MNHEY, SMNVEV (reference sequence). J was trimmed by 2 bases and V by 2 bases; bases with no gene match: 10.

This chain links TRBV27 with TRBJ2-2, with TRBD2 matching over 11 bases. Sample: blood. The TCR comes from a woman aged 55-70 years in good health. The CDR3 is CASSLGLAGGGYNTGELFF. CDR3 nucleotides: TGTGCCAGCAGTTTAGGGCTAGCGGGGGGAGGATATAACACCGGGGAGCTGTTTTTT.